This TCR beta chain was captured by sequencing in a study of blood T cells in healthy people across ages. The authors ran a second PCR of about 6 to 12 cycles using a sample-barcoded 5' primer and a J-beta primer mix. Every single cDNA molecule received a tag from a template-switch adaptor with 12 random nucleotides. TCRdb independently ran MiXCR on the 5' RACE reads; one entry per CDR3 protein. The sample has about 1,500,000 distinct CDR3 sequences, roughly 40% seen once; the top ten hold under 8%. This clonotype was seen once. Trimming pared 6 bases from V and 4 bases from J, leaving 18 bases between. The CDR3 consists of 14 residues. Germline assignment: CDR1 DFQATT and CDR2 SNEGSKA (reference sequence).

The gene calls are TRBV20-1 and TRBJ1-2, with D unresolved. Sequencing was performed on blood. The TCR sequence derives from a woman between 18 and 29 years old in good health. The CDR3 loop reads CSATGERQSYGYTF. The CDR3 bases are TGCAGTGCAACCGGCGAGCGACAATCCTATGGCTACACCTTC.